The table lists the clone carrying this T cell receptor (beta chain) with a count of one. Its matching antigen is unknown. The assay was immunoSEQ multiplex PCR, and TCRdb's table has in-frame clones only and misses some. The sample lists 12,000 or so clones; roughly 90% were seen once. The data stem from a study of chemoradiotherapy in HPV16-positive cancers. The CDR3 contains 14 residues. CDR1 is SQVTM, CDR2 ANQGSEA, per germline. Trimming shortened V by 7 bases and J by 1 base, and 14 bases separated the two germline ends. Study outcomes and limitations: HPV-specific T cells were functionally defined from only a couple of HPV16-positive patients. Non-HPV-specific T cells did not expand in tumors during treatment, whereas candidate HPV-specific clones and E7-related motifs did. For HPV16-positive patients, expanding HPV-responsive T cells associated with longer recurrence-free survival.

The chain has TRBV29-1 and TRBJ1-5; D is undetermined. The sequencing here drew on blood, taken from a patient who underwent chemoradiotherapy. This TCR came from a human donor with HPV-associated anogenital cancer. CDR3 in amino acids: CSDQPGWSNQPQHF. CDR3 DNA: TGCAGCGACCAGCCCGGGTGGAGCAATCAGCCCCAGCATTTT.